The TCR beta chain described here comes from a study of blood T cells in healthy people across ages. Trimming removed 1 base from V and 3 bases from J, with 9 bases in between. Germline V gives CDR1 SGHTA, CDR2 FQGNSA. CDR3 size: 14 residues. A second PCR, run for about 7 to 11 cycles, used a sample-barcoded 5' primer plus a J-beta primer mix. TCRdb analysed the 5' RACE reads with MiXCR anew, one entry per CDR3 protein. The sample has approximately 800,000 distinct CDR3 sequences, around 25% seen once. The same data also went into a second study, on T cells of mothers and their children. From that paper: The people who donated were a few healthy Caucasian mothers and their six children. Input to cDNA synthesis comprised all extracted RNA, at a ratio of around 1.4 ug per 15 ul. A primer called M1S, used in the second PCR, added sample barcodes and 2-4 random nucleotides. Nobody spotted any persistent microchimeric T cell clones.

The rearrangement links TRBV7-2 to TRBJ1-2, with D unresolved. This receptor was obtained from a boy aged 10-17 years in good health. Specimen: blood. The CDR3 DNA sequence: TGTGCCAGCAGCTTAGTAAGGGCACACTATGGCTACACCTTC. Translated: CASSLVRAHYGYTF.